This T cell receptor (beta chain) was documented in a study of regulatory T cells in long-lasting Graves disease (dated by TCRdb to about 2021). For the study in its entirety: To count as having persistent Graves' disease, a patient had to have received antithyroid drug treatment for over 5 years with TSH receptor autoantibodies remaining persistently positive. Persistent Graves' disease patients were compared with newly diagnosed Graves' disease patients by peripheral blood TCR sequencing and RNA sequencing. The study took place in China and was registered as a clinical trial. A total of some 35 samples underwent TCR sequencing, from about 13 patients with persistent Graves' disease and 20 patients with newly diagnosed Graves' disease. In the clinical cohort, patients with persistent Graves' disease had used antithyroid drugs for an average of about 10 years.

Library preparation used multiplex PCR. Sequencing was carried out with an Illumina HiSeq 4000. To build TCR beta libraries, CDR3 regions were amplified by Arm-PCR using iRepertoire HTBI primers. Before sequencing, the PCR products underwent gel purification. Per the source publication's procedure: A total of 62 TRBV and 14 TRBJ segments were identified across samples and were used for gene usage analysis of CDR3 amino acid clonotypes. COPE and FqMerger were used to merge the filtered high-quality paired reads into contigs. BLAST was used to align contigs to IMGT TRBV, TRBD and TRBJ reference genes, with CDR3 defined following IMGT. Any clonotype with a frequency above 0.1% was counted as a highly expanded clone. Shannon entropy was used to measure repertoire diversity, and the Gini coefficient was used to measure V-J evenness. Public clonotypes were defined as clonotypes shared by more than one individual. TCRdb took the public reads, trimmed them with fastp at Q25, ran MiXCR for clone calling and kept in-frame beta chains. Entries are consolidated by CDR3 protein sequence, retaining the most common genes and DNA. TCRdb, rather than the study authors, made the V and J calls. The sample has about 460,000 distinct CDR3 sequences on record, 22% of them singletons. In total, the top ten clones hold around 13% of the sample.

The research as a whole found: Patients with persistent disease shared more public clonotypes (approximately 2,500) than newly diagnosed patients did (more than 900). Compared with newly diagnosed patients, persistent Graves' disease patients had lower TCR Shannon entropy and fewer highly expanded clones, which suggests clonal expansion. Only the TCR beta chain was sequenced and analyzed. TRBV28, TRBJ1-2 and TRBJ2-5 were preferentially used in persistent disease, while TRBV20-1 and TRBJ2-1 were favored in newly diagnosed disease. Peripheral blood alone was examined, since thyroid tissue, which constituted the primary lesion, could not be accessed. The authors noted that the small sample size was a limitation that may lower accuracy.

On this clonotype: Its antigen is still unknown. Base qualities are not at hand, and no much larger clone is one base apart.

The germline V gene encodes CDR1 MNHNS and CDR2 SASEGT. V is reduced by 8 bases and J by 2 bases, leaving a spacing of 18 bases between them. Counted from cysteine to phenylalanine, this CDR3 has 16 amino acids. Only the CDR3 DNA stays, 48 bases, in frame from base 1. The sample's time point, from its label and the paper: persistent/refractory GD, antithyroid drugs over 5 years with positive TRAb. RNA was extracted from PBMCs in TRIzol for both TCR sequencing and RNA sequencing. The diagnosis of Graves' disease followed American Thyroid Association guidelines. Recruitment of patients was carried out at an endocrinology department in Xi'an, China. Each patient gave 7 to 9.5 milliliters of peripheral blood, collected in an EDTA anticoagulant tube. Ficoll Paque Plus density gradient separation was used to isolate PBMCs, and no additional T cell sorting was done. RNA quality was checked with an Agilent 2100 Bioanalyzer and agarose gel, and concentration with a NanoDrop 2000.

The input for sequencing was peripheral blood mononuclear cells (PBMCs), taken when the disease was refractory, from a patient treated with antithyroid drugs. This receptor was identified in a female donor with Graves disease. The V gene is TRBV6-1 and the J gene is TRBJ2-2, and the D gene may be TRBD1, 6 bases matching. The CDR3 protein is CASSPATGGNTGELFF. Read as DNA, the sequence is TGTGCCAGCTCACCCGCGACAGGAGGCAACACCGGGGAGCTGTTTTTT.